This TCR beta chain emerged from a study of siplizumab effects on memory and regulatory T cells. The CDR3 is made up of 14 amino acids. Germline assignment: CDR1 KGHSY and CDR2 FQNENV. V lost 4 bases, J lost 4 bases, and 13 bases lay in between. Whole-study results and caveats: The study did not confirm that proliferating Tregs from siplizumab cultures were suppressive.

The assay was immunoSEQ multiplex PCR, and TCRdb's table has in-frame clones only and misses some. The sample has over 85,000 clones, roughly 92% seen once. As regards this clone: As yet, its antigen is unknown.

The TCR originated in a human donor in good health. The rearrangement uses TRBV16 and TRBJ2-5, with D tentatively TRBD2 (6 bases). Sequencing was performed on CD4+ T cells sorted from blood. The CDR3 spells CASSPRGAGETQYF. The CDR3 DNA follows: TGTGCCAGCAGCCCCCGGGGAGCGGGAGAGACCCAGTACTTC.